These 24 T cell receptor beta chains originate from one sample sequenced in a study of CD8+CD57+ T cells in acquired aplastic anemia. The template for TCR beta VDJ and CDR3 sequence profiling was genomic DNA. TCRdb reprocessed the reads with MiXCR, giving one entry per CDR3 protein. The repertoire consists of about 180,000 distinct CDR3 sequences, with 35% to 50% occurring once and the leading ten covering around 2.7%. The material sequenced was sorted CD4+, CD8+, or CD8+CD57+ T cells (not recorded which) from PBMCs. Receptors originate from a human donor in good health.

There are many counts of this clonotype. The V and J genes are TRBV19 and TRBJ2-1; the match to TRBD1 covers 8 bases. V lost 6 bases and J lost 4; bases outside the gene matches: 8. Germline V gene lookup returns CDR1 LNHDA and CDR2 SQIVND (reference sequence). This CDR3 spans 15 amino acids. The CDR3 DNA follows: TGTGCCAGTAGAGACAGGGGCTTAGCTTACAATGAGCAGTTCTTC. It codes for CASRDRGLAYNEQFF.

This clonotype occurred many times. The V gene is TRBV14, the J gene TRBJ2-3; D remains ambiguous. CDR1 is SGHDN and CDR2 is FVKESK in the germline V gene. The ends were cut back, 8 bases at V and 2 bases at J, with 11 bases in the middle. This CDR3 has 13 residues. CDR3 protein: CASRRAATDTQYF. CDR3 DNA: TGTGCCAGCCGACGGGCGGCCACAGATACGCAGTATTTT.

The chain's CDR3 is CASSEEGTGANVLTF. The CDR3 region has the DNA TGTGCCAGCAGTGAAGAGGGGACTGGGGCCAACGTCCTGACTTTC. J is TRBJ2-6 and V is TRBV2, with D perhaps TRBD1 (5 bases). Between the trimmed V and J ends, which lost 1 base and 2 bases, there was a span of 6 bases. The length of the CDR3 is 15 residues. Germline V CDR1 and CDR2: SNHLY, FYNNEI.

This clonotype was found a few times. V usage is TRBV30 and J usage is TRBJ1-1; D is ambiguous. In germline, CDR1 is GTSNPN, CDR2 SVGIG (reference sequence). The CDR3 totals 12 residues. V was cut by 5 bases and J by 1 base, with 8 bases left in between. CDR3 residues: CAWEPENTEAFF. The CDR3 DNA follows: TGTGCCTGGGAGCCAGAGAACACTGAAGCTTTCTTT.

The chain combines TRBV12-5 with TRBJ1-1, with 7 bases aligning to TRBD1. J was trimmed by 7 bases and V by 3 bases; bases with no gene match: 2. Germline loops: CDR1 LGHNT, CDR2 FRNRAP. The CDR3 is 12 amino acids. The CDR3 protein is CASGFGQDEAFF. The CDR3, as DNA: TGTGCTAGTGGTTTTGGACAGGATGAAGCTTTCTTT.

This chain connects TRBV15 to TRBJ2-1; 9 bases are shared with TRBD1. This CDR3 has 13 amino acids. V lost 9 bases, J lost 8 bases, and 8 bases stayed unmatched. Looked up from germline, CDR1 is LNHNV and CDR2 is YYDKDF (reference sequence). The CDR3 DNA follows: TGTGCCACGAGGACAGGGGCTTATGATGAGCAGTTCTTC. Translated, it gives CATRTGAYDEQFF.

The rearrangement uses TRBV4-1 and TRBJ2-4; tentatively, D is TRBD1 or TRBD2 (5 bases each). Trimming stripped 5 bases from V and 16 bases from J, with 21 bases between. Germline assignment: CDR1 MGHRA and CDR2 YSYEKL. The CDR3 totals 13 residues. The CDR3 coding sequence is TGCGCCAGCAGCAAAACCGGGACGGGTGGAAGATACTTC. As protein: CASSKTGTGGRYF.

This clonotype was recorded a few times. The V gene is TRBV30, the J gene TRBJ2-3; TRBD1 is a possible D gene (6 bases). Germline V CDR1 and CDR2: GTSNPN, SVGIG (reference sequence). With 5 bases removed from V and 4 bases from J, the gap between germline ends came to 16 bases. This CDR3 region has 14 residues. CDR3 amino acids: CAWGLQPGADTQYF. The CDR3 coding sequence is TGTGCCTGGGGACTCCAACCAGGGGCAGATACGCAGTATTTT.

The chain employs TRBV24-1 and TRBJ2-7, with D hard to call. The CDR3 loop spans 11 amino acids. The germline CDR1 and CDR2 sequences are KGHDR and SFDVKD. The ends were cut back, 11 bases at V and 0 bases at J, with 7 bases in the middle. Here the CDR3 DNA reads TGTGCCAGGGTGAGCTCCTACGAGCAGTACTTC. Residues: CARVSSYEQYF.

V usage is TRBV19 and J usage is TRBJ2-7; TRBD1 is a possible D gene (5 bases). This CDR3 has 14 residues. Germline V gene data show CDR1 as LNHDA and CDR2 as SQIVND (reference sequence). Trimming removed 3 bases at V and 2 bases at J, with 11 bases between. As DNA, the CDR3 is TGTGCCAGTAGTATCGGAACAGGTACCTACGAGCAGTACTTC. This codes for CASSIGTGTYEQYF.

The rearrangement joins TRBV10-2 to TRBJ2-7, with TRBD1 matching over 7 bases. Germline V lookup: CDR1 WSHSY, CDR2 SAAADI. Trimming cost V 0 bases and J 1 base; bases outside gene matches: 3. There are 15 residues in the CDR3. The CDR3 sequence is CASSESRRGSYEQYF. The CDR3 DNA sequence: TGCGCCAGCAGTGAGTCCCGCAGGGGGTCCTACGAGCAGTACTTC.

This chain links TRBV6-1 with TRBJ1-1; 7 bases are shared with TRBD1. Germline CDR1 and CDR2: MNHNS and SASEGT. J gave up 5 bases and V 10 bases, and 13 bases lay outside the gene matches. The CDR3 length is 14 residues. The CDR3 nucleotides are TGTGCCATCGTGAGGGGACAGCTAGGGACTGAAGCTTTCTTT. It is translated as CAIVRGQLGTEAFF.

About this clonotype: A much larger clone differs from this one at a single base, so this may be a read error. This rearrangement joins TRBV5-6 to TRBJ2-5, with D hard to call. CDR3 length: 12 amino acids. With 3 bases removed from V and 5 bases from J, the gap between germline ends came to 8 bases. Per germline, CDR1 SGHDT and CDR2 YYEEEE. The CDR3 protein is CASSYRFETQYF. Here the CDR3 DNA reads TGTGCCAGCAGCTACCGATTCGAGACCCAGTACTTC.

This clonotype was counted only a few times. The chain recombines TRBV10-3 with TRBJ1-2, with D uncertain. V shed 3 bases and J shed 4 bases, with 15 bases lying between them. The CDR3 sequence is 15 residues long. CDR1 and CDR2 from the germline V gene are ENHRY and SYGVKD. CDR3 protein: CAISEEEGFTYGYTF. The CDR3, as DNA: TGTGCCATCAGTGAAGAGGAGGGATTCACCTATGGCTACACCTTC.

This clonotype came up a few times. V gene TRBV29-1 combines with J gene TRBJ2-1, with D possibly being TRBD2 (5 bases). The CDR3 covers 15 residues. Trimming pared 6 bases from V and 0 bases from J, leaving 15 bases between. From germline, CDR1 is SQVTM and CDR2 ANQGSEA. The CDR3 bases are TGCAGCGTAGGAGGTGGCGGGCTCTCCTACAATGAGCAGTTCTTC. It is translated as CSVGGGGLSYNEQFF.

Concerning this clonotype: Lacking the conserved final phenylalanine or tryptophan, this CDR3 likely reflects a read error. The chain is built from TRBV29-1 and TRBJ1-1; possible D gene TRBD1, 5 bases. Germline CDR1 and CDR2: SQVTM and ANQGSEA. V lost 7 bases and J 0 bases, leaving 9 bases between the germline ends. The length of the CDR3 is 12 residues. The CDR3 DNA reads as TGCAGCGCTAGGGGCCTGAACACTGAAGCTTTCCTT. It yields the protein CSARGLNTEAFL.

This clonotype was seen at least ten times. The chain employs TRBV4-3 and TRBJ2-3; D is undetermined. Germline values: CDR1 LGHNA, CDR2 YSLEER. Trimming cost V 0 bases and J 1 base, with 8 bases left between them. The CDR3 totals 15 residues. The CDR3 loop reads CASSQDKVRTDTQYF. The CDR3, as DNA: TGCGCCAGCAGCCAAGATAAGGTCCGCACAGATACGCAGTATTTT.

Worth noting for this clonotype: With a much larger clone just one base away, this may be a read error. This CDR3 is missing its conserved last phenylalanine or tryptophan, likely due to a read error. The chain joins TRBV12-3 or TRBV12-4 to TRBJ2-3; D may be TRBD2 (6 bases). The CDR3 sequence is 14 residues long. V shed 6 bases and J shed 3 bases, with 13 bases lying between them. The CDR3 DNA sequence: TGTGCCAGCAGGCGGGGATCTGGAACAGATACGCAGTATCTT. Translating it yields CASRRGSGTDTQYL.

A few counts support this clonotype. The rearrangement joins TRBV20-1 to TRBJ2-1, with 7 positions matching TRBD2. The V and J ends lost 6 bases and 0 bases, in that order; junction bases with no gene match: 20. There are 19 residues in the CDR3. Germline lookup yields CDR1 DFQATT and CDR2 SNEGSKA (reference sequence). CDR3 residues: CSAGGGLELRGSSYNEQFF. In DNA form, the CDR3 reads TGCAGTGCGGGGGGGGGACTCGAACTTAGAGGCAGCTCCTACAATGAGCAGTTCTTC.

This clonotype was found many times. This sequence joins TRBV20-1 and TRBJ2-3; TRBD1 aligns across 8 bases. CDR3 length: 12 amino acids. CDR1 DFQATT and CDR2 SNEGSKA come from the germline V gene (reference sequence). V gave up 6 bases and J gave up 4 bases; unmatched junction bases: 3. The CDR3 loop reads CSAPTGADTQYF. The CDR3 bases are TGCAGTGCCCCGACAGGGGCAGATACGCAGTATTTT.

The sample holds many counts of this clonotype. V gene TRBV9 combines with J gene TRBJ1-2; 9 nucleotides line up with TRBD1. The CDR3 runs 15 residues. CDR1 is SGDLS, CDR2 YYNGEE, per germline. J lost 8 bases, V lost 3 bases, and 11 bases had no gene match. The CDR3 nucleotides are TGTGCCAGCAGCGCGACGTACAGGGGGCTAGGGGGCTACACCTTC. Translating it yields CASSATYRGLGGYTF. The full variable domain, in which reference TRBV9 and TRBJ1-2 provide the parts outside the CDR3, is DSGVTQTPKHLITATGQRVTLRCSPRSGDLSVYWYQQSLDQGLQFLIQYYNGEERAKGNILERFSAQQFPDLHSELNLSSLELGDSALYFCASSATYRGLGGYTFGSGTRLTVV.

This clonotype was counted at least ten times. V and J are TRBV11-2 and TRBJ2-3; 12 nucleotides line up with TRBD2. V dropped 5 bases and J dropped 0; count of bases not matched to a gene: 3. The CDR3 is 16 amino acids. Germline V CDR1 and CDR2: SGHAT, FQNNGV. CDR3 bases: TGTGCCAGCAGCCATACTAGCGGGGGGAGCACAGATACGCAGTATTTT. This codes for CASSHTSGGSTDTQYF.

Notes on this clonotype: One junction end does not reproduce the germline sequence, and a read error may be involved. J is TRBJ2-2 and V is TRBV20-1; possibly TRBD2 for D (5 bases). The CDR3 runs to 12 residues. CDR1 is DFQATT, CDR2 SNEGSKA, per germline (reference sequence). CDR3 bases: TGCAGTGCTCAAGGGCGCACCGGGGAGCCGTTTTTT. The encoded protein is CSAQGRTGEPFF.

This rearrangement joins TRBV25-1 to TRBJ2-7; no definite D call. The CDR3 has 11 residues. Germline V gene lookup returns CDR1 MGHDK and CDR2 SYGVNS. The ends were cut back, 2 bases at V and 5 bases at J, with 4 bases in the middle. For the CDR3, the DNA is TGTGCCAGCAGTGAACTAAACGAGCAGTACTTC. It codes for CASSELNEQYF.